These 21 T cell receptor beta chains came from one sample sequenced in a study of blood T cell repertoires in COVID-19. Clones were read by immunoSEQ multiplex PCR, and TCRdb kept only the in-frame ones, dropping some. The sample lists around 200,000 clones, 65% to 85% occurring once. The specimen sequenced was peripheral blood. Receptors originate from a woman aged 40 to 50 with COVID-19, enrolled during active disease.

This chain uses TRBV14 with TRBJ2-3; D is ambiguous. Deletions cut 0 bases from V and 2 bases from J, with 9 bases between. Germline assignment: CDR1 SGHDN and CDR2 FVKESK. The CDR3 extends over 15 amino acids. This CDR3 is CASSQDKRTTDTQYF. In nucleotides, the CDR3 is TGTGCCAGCAGCCAAGACAAGAGAACCACAGATACGCAGTATTTT.

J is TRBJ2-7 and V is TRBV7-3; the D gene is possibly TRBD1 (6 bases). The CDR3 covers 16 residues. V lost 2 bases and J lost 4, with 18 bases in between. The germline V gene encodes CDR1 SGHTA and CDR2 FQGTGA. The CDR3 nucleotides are TGTGCCAGCAGCTTAGAGCTCCCAGGGGTAGGGTACGAGCAGTACTTC. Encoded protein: CASSLELPGVGYEQYF.

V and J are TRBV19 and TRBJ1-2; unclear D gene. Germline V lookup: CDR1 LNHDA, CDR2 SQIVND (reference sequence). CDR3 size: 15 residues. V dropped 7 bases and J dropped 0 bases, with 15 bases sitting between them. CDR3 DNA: TGTGCCAGTACCCCTGGGGAGTTAGCTAACTATGGCTACACCTTC. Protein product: CASTPGELANYGYTF.

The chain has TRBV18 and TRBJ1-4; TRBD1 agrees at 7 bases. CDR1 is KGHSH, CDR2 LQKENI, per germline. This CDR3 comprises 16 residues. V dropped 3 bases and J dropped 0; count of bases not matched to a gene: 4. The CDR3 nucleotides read TGTGCCAGCTCACCTAGACAGGGCACAACTAATGAAAAACTGTTTTTT. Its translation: CASSPRQGTTNEKLFF.

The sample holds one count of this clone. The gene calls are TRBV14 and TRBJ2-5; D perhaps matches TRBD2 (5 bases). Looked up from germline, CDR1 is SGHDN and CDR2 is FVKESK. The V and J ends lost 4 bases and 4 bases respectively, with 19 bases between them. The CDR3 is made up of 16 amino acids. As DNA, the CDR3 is TGTGCCAGCAGCCCCGGATCCCTAGCTCTCGGAGAGACCCAGTACTTC. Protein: CASSPGSLALGETQYF. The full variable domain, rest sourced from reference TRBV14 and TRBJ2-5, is EAGVTQFPSHSVIEKGQTVTLRCDPISGHDNLYWYRRVMGKEIKFLLHFVKESKQDESGMPNNRFLAERTGGTYSTLKVQPAELEDSGVYFCASSPGSLALGETQYFGPGTRLLVL.

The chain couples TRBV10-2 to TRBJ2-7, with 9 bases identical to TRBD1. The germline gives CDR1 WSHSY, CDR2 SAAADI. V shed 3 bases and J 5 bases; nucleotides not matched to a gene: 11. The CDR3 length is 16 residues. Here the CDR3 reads CASSDLPGQGTHEQYF. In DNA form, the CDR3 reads TGCGCCAGCAGTGACTTACCGGGACAGGGCACCCACGAGCAGTACTTC.

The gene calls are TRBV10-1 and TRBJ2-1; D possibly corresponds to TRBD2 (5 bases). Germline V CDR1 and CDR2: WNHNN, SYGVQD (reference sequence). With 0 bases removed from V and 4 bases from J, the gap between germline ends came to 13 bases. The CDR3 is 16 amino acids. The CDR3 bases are TGCGCCAGCAGTGAGTCAAAACGGGGAAAATACAATGAGCAGTTCTTC. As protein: CASSESKRGKYNEQFF.

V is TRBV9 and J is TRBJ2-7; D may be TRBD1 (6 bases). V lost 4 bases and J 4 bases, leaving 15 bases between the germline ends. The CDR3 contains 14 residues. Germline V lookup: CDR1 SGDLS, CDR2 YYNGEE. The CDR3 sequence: CASSPRQERYEQYF. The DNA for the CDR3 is TGTGCCAGCAGCCCTCGACAGGAGCGGTACGAGCAGTACTTC.

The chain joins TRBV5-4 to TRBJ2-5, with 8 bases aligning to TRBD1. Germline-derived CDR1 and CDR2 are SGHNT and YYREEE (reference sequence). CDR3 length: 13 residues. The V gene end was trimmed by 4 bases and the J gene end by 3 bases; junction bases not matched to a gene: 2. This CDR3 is CASSPTGEETQYF. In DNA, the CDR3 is TGTGCCAGCAGCCCGACAGGGGAAGAGACCCAGTACTTC.

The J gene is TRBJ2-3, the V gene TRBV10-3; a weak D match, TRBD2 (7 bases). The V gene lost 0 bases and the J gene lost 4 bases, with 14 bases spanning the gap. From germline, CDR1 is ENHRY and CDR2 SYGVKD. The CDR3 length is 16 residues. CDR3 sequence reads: CAISESGGAASDTQYF. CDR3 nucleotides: TGTGCCATCAGTGAGTCGGGGGGGGCAGCTTCAGATACGCAGTATTTT.

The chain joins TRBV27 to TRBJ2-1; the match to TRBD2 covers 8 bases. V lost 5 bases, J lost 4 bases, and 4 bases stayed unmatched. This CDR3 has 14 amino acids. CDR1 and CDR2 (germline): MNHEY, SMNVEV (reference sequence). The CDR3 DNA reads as TGTGCCAGCAGTGTCGGGGGGGATTACAATGAGCAGTTCTTC. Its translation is CASSVGGDYNEQFF.

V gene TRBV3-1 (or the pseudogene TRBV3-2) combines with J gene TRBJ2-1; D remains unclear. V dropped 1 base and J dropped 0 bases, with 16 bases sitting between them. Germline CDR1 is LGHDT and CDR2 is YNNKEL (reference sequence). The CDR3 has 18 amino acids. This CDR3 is CASSQGLTPLFSYNEQFF. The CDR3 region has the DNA TGTGCCAGCAGCCAAGGGCTGACTCCCCTCTTCTCCTACAATGAGCAGTTCTTC.

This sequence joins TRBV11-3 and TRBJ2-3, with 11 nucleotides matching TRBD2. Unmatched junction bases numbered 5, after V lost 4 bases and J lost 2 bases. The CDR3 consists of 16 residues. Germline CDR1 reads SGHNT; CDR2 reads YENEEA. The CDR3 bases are TGTGCCAGCAGCTCCCGGACTAGCGGGTTCACAGATACGCAGTATTTT. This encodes CASSSRTSGFTDTQYF.

The CDR3 sequence: CASSEGAVGLLKHEQYF. CDR3 DNA: TGTGCCAGCAGTGAAGGCGCGGTAGGACTCCTTAAGCACGAGCAGTACTTC. This chain connects TRBV2 to TRBJ2-7, with a possible D match to TRBD2 (5 bases). The CDR3 is 17 amino acids. With 1 base removed from V and 5 bases from J, the gap between germline ends came to 21 bases. Germline V gives CDR1 SNHLY, CDR2 FYNNEI.

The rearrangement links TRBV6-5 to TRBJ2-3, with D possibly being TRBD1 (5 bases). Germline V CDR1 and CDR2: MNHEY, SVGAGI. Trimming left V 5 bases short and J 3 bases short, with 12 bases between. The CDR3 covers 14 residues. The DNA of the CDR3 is TGTGCCAGCAGTAAGGGGATTCATACAGATACGCAGTATTTT. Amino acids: CASSKGIHTDTQYF.

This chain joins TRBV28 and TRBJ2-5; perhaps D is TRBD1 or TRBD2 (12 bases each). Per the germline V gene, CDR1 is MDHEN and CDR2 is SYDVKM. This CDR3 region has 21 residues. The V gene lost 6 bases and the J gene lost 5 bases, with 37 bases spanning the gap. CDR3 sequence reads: CASRTIRDRGLLAGGRETQYF. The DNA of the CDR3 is TGTGCCAGCAGAACGATCCGGGACAGGGGGCTCCTAGCGGGAGGGCGGGAGACCCAGTACTTC. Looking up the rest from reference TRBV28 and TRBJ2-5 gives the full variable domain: DVKVTQSSRYLVKRTGEKVFLECVQDMDHENMFWYRQDPGLGLRLIYFSYDVKMKEKGDIPEGYSVSREKKERFSLILESASTNQTSMYLCASRTIRDRGLLAGGRETQYFGPGTRLLVL.

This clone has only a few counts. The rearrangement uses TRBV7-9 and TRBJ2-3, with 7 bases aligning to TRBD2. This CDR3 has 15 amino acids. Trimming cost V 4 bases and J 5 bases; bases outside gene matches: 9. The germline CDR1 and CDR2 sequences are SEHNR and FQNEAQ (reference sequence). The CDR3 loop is CASSSNLRGRDTQYF. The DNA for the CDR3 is TGTGCCAGCAGCTCAAATTTGCGGGGGAGAGATACGCAGTATTTT.

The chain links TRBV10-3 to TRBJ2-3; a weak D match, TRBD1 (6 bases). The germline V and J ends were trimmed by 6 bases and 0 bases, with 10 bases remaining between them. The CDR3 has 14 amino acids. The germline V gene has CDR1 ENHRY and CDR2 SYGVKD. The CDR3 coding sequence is TGTGCCATCAGCGGACAGTCTAGCACAGATACGCAGTATTTT. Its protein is CAISGQSSTDTQYF.

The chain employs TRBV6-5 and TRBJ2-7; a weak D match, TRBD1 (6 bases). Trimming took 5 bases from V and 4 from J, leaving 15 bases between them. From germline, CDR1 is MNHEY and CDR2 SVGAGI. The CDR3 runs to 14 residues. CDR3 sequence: CASSQSGVWYEQYF. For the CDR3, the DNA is TGTGCCAGCAGTCAATCAGGGGTATGGTACGAGCAGTACTTC.

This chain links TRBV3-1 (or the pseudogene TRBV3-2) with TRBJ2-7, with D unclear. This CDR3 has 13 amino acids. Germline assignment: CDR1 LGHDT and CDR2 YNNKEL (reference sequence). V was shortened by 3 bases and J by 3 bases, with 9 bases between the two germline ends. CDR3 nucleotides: TGTGCCAGCAGCCACCCCTATCGCTACGAGCAGTACTTC. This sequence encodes CASSHPYRYEQYF.

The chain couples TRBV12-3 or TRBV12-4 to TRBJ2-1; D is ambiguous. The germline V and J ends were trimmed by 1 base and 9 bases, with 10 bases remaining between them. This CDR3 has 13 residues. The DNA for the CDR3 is TGTGCCAGCAGTTTAGGAGTTCCCGTTGAGCAGTTCTTC. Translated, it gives CASSLGVPVEQFF.